Listed here is a single T cell receptor (beta chain). The data stem from a study of blood T cell repertoires in COVID-19. The table came from immunoSEQ multiplex PCR; TCRdb's copy has only in-frame clones and leaves some out. The sample has around 220,000 clones, around 87% seen once. Trimming pared 0 bases from V and 1 base from J, leaving 11 bases between. Per the germline V gene, CDR1 is SGHKS and CDR2 is YYEKEE (reference sequence). There are 15 residues in the CDR3. This sequence was found in a woman under 40 with acute COVID-19. This sequence joins TRBV5-5 and TRBJ2-7; D is uncertain. The sequenced sample was PBMCs or T cells enriched from blood (not recorded which). The CDR3 spells CASSLEFPVSYEQYF. CDR3 sequence (DNA): TGTGCCAGCAGCTTGGAATTCCCAGTTTCCTACGAGCAGTACTTC.